What follows describes a single TCR beta chain. No cognate antigen has been identified for it. Qualities for individual bases were not recorded, and no much larger clone is one base off. Deletion took 4 bases off V and 5 bases off J, with a span of 27 bases between the germline ends. From its cysteine to its phenylalanine, the CDR3 spans 18 amino acids. Only the CDR3 portion is preserved as DNA: 54 bases, with reading frame beginning at the first base. CDR1 and CDR2 are read off the germline V gene as SGHRS and YFSETQ. The record originates from a study of T cells after yellow fever vaccination (dated by TCRdb to between 2019 and 2020). About the investigation overall: The SMART-Seq v4 Ultra Low Input RNA kit was used to prepare libraries from fractions with low cell numbers. Blood was drawn at multiple timepoints before and after primary and secondary immunization, with bulk PBMC replicates and cell subsets isolated. Two healthy male donors, one aged 18 to 30 and one aged 30 to 40 years, were included in the cohort. To follow T-cell clones before and after both primary and booster YFV17D yellow fever vaccination, bulk TCR alpha and beta repertoires underwent longitudinal sequencing.

The data were produced on an Illumina NovaSeq 6000. Synthesis of TCR cDNA relied on 5'RACE template switching, a step that introduced a universal primer site along with unique molecular identifiers. cDNA synthesis was primed from both the TCR alpha and TCR beta constant segments. Library amplification involved two PCR steps, and the second step added sample barcodes and sequencing adapters. Libraries were sequenced on Illumina HiSeq 2500 (2x100 bp) or NovaSeq (2x150 bp). Processing in the source paper ran as follows. MIGEC was used to demultiplex reads and collapse the reads into UMI consensus sequences, and MiXCR was used for V(D)J alignment. Vaccine-responding clonotypes were identified with edgeR using replicate PBMC samples, with FDR below 0.01 and a log2 fold change above 5 up to day 15 being required. CD4 or CD8 identity was assigned to each bulk clonotype according to whether the clonotype was present at higher abundance in the sequenced CD4 repertoire or the sequenced CD8 repertoire. The public sequencing data were trimmed at Q25 with fastp and processed into clonotypes with MiXCR by TCRdb, which kept only in-frame beta chains. Identical CDR3 protein sequences are pooled into one entry, listed with their most common genes and DNA. These V and J calls originate from TCRdb's pipeline instead of the authors' own analysis. The sample includes some 390,000 distinct CDR3 sequences, with roughly a sixth observed a single time. The ten largest account for over 15% of the sample.

The sample's treatment or condition label, decoded: live attenuated yellow fever vaccine strain. At each blood-draw timepoint, two biological replicates of bulk PBMCs were collected. A standard Ficoll-Paque protocol was used to isolate PBMCs from peripheral blood. TriZol was used to extract RNA from bulk PBMCs, from CD4 and CD8 fractions, and from dextramer-positive and dextramer-negative fractions. Paper-wide results and their limitations: Most clones expanded after primary vaccination (almost 97% of CD4 and approximately 90% of CD8) were re-detected after the booster, suggesting that broad memory maintenance occurred. Compared with the primary T-cell response, the secondary T-cell response was faster but weaker, reaching its peak on day 5 rather than on day 15. A small share of clonotypes occurred in both CD4 and CD8 compartments, likely arising from convergent recombination. Only two donors were included in the study, so the extent to which the findings can be generalized is limited. FACS-sorted repertoires could contain abundant contaminating clonotypes from the bulk population, so computational filtering was required.

The sequence was collected from a man between 18 and 29 years old who received the YFV17D yellow fever vaccine. The sequence is built from TRBV5-1 and TRBJ1-2, with no confident D gene call. This specimen consisted of PBMCs, obtained before the yellow fever booster vaccination. This receptor has the CDR3 CASSLLSPGPGKIYGYTF. The nucleotide sequence reads TGCGCCAGCAGCCTATTAAGCCCCGGGCCGGGGAAAATATATGGCTACACCTTC.